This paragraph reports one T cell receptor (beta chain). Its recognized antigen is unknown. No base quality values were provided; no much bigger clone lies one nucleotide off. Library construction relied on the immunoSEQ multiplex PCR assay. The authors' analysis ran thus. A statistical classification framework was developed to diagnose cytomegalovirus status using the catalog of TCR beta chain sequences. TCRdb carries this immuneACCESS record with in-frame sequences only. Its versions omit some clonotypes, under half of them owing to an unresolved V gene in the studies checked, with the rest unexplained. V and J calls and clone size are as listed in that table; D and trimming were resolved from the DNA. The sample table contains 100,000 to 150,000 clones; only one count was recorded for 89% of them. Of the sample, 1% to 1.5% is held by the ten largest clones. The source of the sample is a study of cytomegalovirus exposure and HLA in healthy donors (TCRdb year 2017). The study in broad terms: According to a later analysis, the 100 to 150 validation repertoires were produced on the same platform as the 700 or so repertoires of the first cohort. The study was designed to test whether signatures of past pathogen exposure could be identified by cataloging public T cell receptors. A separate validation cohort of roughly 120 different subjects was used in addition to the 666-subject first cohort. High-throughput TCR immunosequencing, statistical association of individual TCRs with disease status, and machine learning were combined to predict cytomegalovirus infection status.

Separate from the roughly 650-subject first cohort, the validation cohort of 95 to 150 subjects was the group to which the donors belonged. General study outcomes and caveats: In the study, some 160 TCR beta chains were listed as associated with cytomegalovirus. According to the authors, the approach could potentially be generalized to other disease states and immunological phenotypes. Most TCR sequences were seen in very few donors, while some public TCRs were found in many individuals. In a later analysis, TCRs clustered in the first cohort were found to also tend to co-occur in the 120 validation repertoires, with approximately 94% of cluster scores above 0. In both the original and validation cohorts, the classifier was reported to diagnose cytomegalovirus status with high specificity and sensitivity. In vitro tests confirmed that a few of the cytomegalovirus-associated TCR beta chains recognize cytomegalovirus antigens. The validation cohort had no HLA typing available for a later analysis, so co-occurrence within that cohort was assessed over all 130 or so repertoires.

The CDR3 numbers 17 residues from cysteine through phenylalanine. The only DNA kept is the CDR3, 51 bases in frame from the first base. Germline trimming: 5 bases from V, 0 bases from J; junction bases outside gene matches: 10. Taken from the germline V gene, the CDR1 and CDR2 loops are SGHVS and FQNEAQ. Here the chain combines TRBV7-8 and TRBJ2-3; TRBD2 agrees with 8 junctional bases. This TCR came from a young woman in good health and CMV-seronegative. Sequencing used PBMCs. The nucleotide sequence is TGTGCCAGCAGCCCCCCCGGCGGGGGGCCAAGCACAGATACGCAGTATTTT. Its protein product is CASSPPGGGPSTDTQYF.